This TCR beta chain was documented in a study of T cells in Graves' hyperthyroidism and ophthalmopathy. There were TCR beta CDR3 regions amplified from RNA transcripts. HTBI primers were the set used in a first-round RT-PCR of the TCR CDR3. MiXCR, applied by TCRdb to the multiplex PCR reads, yields one record per CDR3 protein. This sample has 300,000 to 400,000 distinct CDR3 sequences, with around 20% found just once. Isolation of PBMCs was performed on around 9.7 ml fresh peripheral blood. This clonotype turned up a few times. A read error may account for a junction end that differs from germline. The CDR3 loop spans 12 amino acids. CDR1 and CDR2 (germline): SGHTA, FQGNSA.

Material for sequencing was blood. This chain joins TRBV7-2 and TRBJ2-7; D not certain. This TCR was sampled from a woman in her fifties or sixties with Graves' hyperthyroidism. CDR3 in amino acids: CASSGSSYGQYF. CDR3 coding DNA: TGTGCCAGCAGCGGTAGCTCCTACGGGCAGTACTTC.